Shown below are 27 T cell receptor beta chains from a single sample sequenced in a study of cytomegalovirus exposure and HLA in healthy donors. A multiplex PCR was run with 60 Vbeta primers and 13 Jbeta primers. Only in-frame clones appear in the TCRdb table, and some are missing; sequencing was by immunoSEQ multiplex PCR. The table has more than 150,000 clones, around 80% seen once. Source material: PBMCs. These receptor sequences come from a man between 18 and 29 years old in good health and CMV-seronegative.

There are a few counts of this clone. J is TRBJ1-5 and V is TRBV4-3, with D uncertain. Germline V CDR1 and CDR2: LGHNA, YSLEER. V lost 1 base, J lost 7 bases, and 11 bases lay in between. This CDR3 contains 14 residues. CDR3 loop: CASSQVRESQPQHF. DNA of the CDR3: TGCGCCAGCAGCCAAGTCCGGGAGAGCCAGCCCCAGCATTTT.

The V gene is TRBV9, the J gene TRBJ2-3; tentatively, D is TRBD1 (6 bases). The V gene's germline CDR1 is SGDLS and CDR2 YYNGEE. This CDR3 is 15 amino acids long. V gave up 3 bases and J gave up 2 bases, with 13 bases separating them. The CDR3 region has the DNA TGTGCCAGCAGCGGGACAGTTGGGGCCACAGATACGCAGTATTTT. This encodes CASSGTVGATDTQYF.

This clone was counted a single time. Other DNA sequences within the sample encode an identical CDR3. CDR3 sequence reads: CASSSRNTDTQYF. CDR3 in DNA: TGTGCCAGCAGCTCGAGAAACACAGATACGCAGTATTTT. The genes are TRBV7-3 and TRBJ2-3; the D is unclear. The length of the CDR3 is 13 residues. Germline values: CDR1 SGHTA, CDR2 FQGTGA. V lost 4 bases to trimming and J lost 2 bases, with 7 bases between them.

The chain couples TRBV6-1 to TRBJ2-1; a possible D gene is TRBD2 (6 bases). Per the germline V gene, CDR1 is MNHNS and CDR2 is SASEGT. The V and J ends lost 8 bases and 4 bases respectively, with 15 bases between them. CDR3 length: 14 amino acids. CDR3 sequence reads: CASPFREEYNEQFF. DNA of the CDR3: TGTGCCAGCCCTTTCAGGGAGGAGTACAATGAGCAGTTCTTC.

The chain recombines TRBV5-1 with TRBJ2-7, with 12 bases matching TRBD1. The CDR3 is made up of 14 amino acids. Germline V CDR1 and CDR2: SGHRS, YFSETQ. Trimming took 5 bases from V and 6 from J; bases not matched to a gene: 6. CDR3 nucleotide sequence: TGCGCCAGCAGTCCGGGGACAGGGGGCCTCGAGCAGTACTTC. Translating gives CASSPGTGGLEQYF.

J is TRBJ2-5 and V is TRBV25-1; 10 nucleotides line up with TRBD2. From germline, CDR1 is MGHDK and CDR2 SYGVNS. The J segment lost 1 base and the V segment lost 1 base, leaving 9 bases of the junction unmatched. This CDR3 contains 18 residues. Here the CDR3 DNA reads TGTGCCAGCAGTGAATTTGGAGCGGGGGGGCCCTTCCAAGAGACCCAGTACTTC. Translating it yields CASSEFGAGGPFQETQYF.

The chain is built from TRBV7-2 and TRBJ2-3; weak D call: TRBD1 (6 bases). Germline assignment: CDR1 SGHTA and CDR2 FQGNSA. The V end was cut by 3 bases, the J end by 0 bases, with 13 bases between. This CDR3 comprises 16 residues. The CDR3 spells CASSFRRGGSTDTQYF. For the CDR3, the DNA is TGTGCCAGCAGCTTCCGCAGGGGTGGGAGCACAGATACGCAGTATTTT.

The chain has TRBV4-3 and TRBJ2-3; TRBD2 matches at 9 bases. The CDR3 is 16 amino acids. Per the germline V gene, CDR1 is LGHNA and CDR2 is YSLEER. Trimming at V came to 4 bases and at J to 3 bases, leaving 8 bases not matched to a gene. Here the CDR3 reads CASSRLAGDLTDTQYF. The CDR3 DNA follows: TGCGCCAGCAGCCGATTAGCGGGGGACTTGACAGATACGCAGTATTTT.

This clone turned up a few times. This chain connects TRBV4-1 to TRBJ1-2; no clear D. The V gene lost 1 base and the J gene lost 2 bases, with 11 bases spanning the gap. This CDR3 is 15 amino acids long. Per germline, CDR1 MGHRA and CDR2 YSYEKL. CDR3 coding DNA: TGCGCCAGCAGCCAAGCCCAGGCCCCGAACTATGGCTACACCTTC. This translates into CASSQAQAPNYGYTF.

This sequence joins TRBV14 and TRBJ2-5, with 8 bases lining up with TRBD1. The CDR3 sequence is 15 residues long. J gave up 5 bases and V 3 bases, and 8 bases lay outside the gene matches. Germline V gene data show CDR1 as SGHDN and CDR2 as FVKESK. The CDR3 DNA reads as TGTGCCAGCAGCCATACAGACAGGGGCGGGGAGACCCAGTACTTC. This codes for CASSHTDRGGETQYF.

This clone was seen more than once but under ten times. The chain links TRBV7-3 to TRBJ2-3; D gene ambiguous. Germline CDR1 SGHTA, CDR2 FQGTGA. V lost 4 bases, J lost 6 bases, and 11 bases lay in between. The CDR3 extends over 13 amino acids. This CDR3 reads CASSSPSGDTQYF. DNA of the CDR3: TGTGCCAGCAGCTCCCCTAGTGGGGATACGCAGTATTTT.

V gene TRBV6-5 combines with J gene TRBJ2-7, with D possibly matching TRBD2 (7 bases). The ends were cut back, 2 bases at V and 2 bases at J, with 10 bases in the middle. Germline V gene lookup returns CDR1 MNHEY and CDR2 SVGAGI. This CDR3 has 14 residues. Here the CDR3 reads CASSYREGAYEQYF. The CDR3 bases are TGTGCCAGCAGTTACAGGGAGGGGGCCTACGAGCAGTACTTC.

The rearrangement links TRBV19 to TRBJ2-2, with 10 bases matching TRBD1. Germline CDR1 LNHDA, CDR2 SQIVND (reference sequence). The CDR3 length is 12 residues. The V gene end was trimmed by 6 bases and the J gene end by 10 bases; junction bases not matched to a gene: 2. This chain's CDR3 is CASRGTGEELFF. DNA for the CDR3: TGTGCCAGTAGAGGGACAGGGGAGGAGCTGTTTTTT. Combining the CDR3 with reference TRBV19 and TRBJ2-2 gives the whole variable domain DGGITQSPKYLFRKEGQNVTLSCEQNLNHDAMYWYRQDPGQGLRLIYYSQIVNDFQKGDIAEGYSVSREKKESFPLTVTSAQKNPTAFYLCASRGTGEELFFGEGSRLTVL.

V gene TRBV7-2 combines with J gene TRBJ1-5; no firm D call. The CDR3 extends over 15 amino acids. V was trimmed by 1 base and J by 0 bases, leaving 7 bases between them. The germline V gene has CDR1 SGHTA and CDR2 FQGNSA. The CDR3 reads CASSLGRYSNQPQHF. Written as DNA, the CDR3 is TGTGCCAGCAGCTTAGGGAGGTATAGCAATCAGCCCCAGCATTTT.

The J gene is TRBJ2-7, the V gene TRBV27; 7 bases agree with TRBD2. The CDR3 consists of 16 residues. With 0 bases clipped from V and 6 bases from J, the junction kept 11 bases outside the gene matches. Germline lookup yields CDR1 MNHEY and CDR2 SMNVEV (reference sequence). This CDR3 reads CASSLSMGGEPREQYF. Written as DNA, the CDR3 is TGTGCCAGCAGTTTATCGATGGGGGGGGAACCCCGCGAGCAGTACTTC.

This clone appeared once. This rearrangement joins TRBV4-3 to TRBJ2-3, with unresolved D. Trimming stripped 0 bases from V and 0 bases from J, with 13 bases between. The CDR3 sequence is 17 residues long. Per the germline V gene, CDR1 is LGHNA and CDR2 is YSLEER. The CDR3 loop reads CASSQDVAVSSTDTQYF. CDR3 sequence (DNA): TGCGCCAGCAGCCAAGATGTGGCGGTCTCTAGCACAGATACGCAGTATTTT.

CDR3 nucleotides: TGTGCCAGCAGTTACCCCCCGGAGGGTACTGAAGCTTTCTTT. It specifies CASSYPPEGTEAFF. The V call is TRBV6-6, the J call TRBJ1-1; D is unclear. Germline CDR1 is MNHNY and CDR2 is SVGAGI (reference sequence). Trimming removed 2 bases from V and 5 bases from J, with 12 bases in between. The CDR3 is 14 residues long.

This rearrangement joins TRBV6-1 to TRBJ2-6; TRBD2 matches 7 bases. Germline V gene data show CDR1 as MNHNS and CDR2 as SASEGT. The J segment lost 0 bases and the V segment lost 2 bases, leaving 10 bases of the junction unmatched. This CDR3 region has 19 residues. The DNA for the CDR3 is TGTGCCAGCAGTGAACTTCGGTTGGGGGGGAGCTCTGGGGCCAACGTCCTGACTTTC. Encoded protein: CASSELRLGGSSGANVLTF.

The chain links TRBV7-6 to TRBJ2-2; D might be TRBD1 (5 bases). This CDR3 has 14 amino acids. Trimming took 5 bases from V and 6 from J, leaving 13 bases between them. Germline CDR1 reads SGHVS; CDR2 reads FNYEAQ. CDR3 residues: CASSPRQLPGELFF. CDR3 nucleotide sequence: TGTGCCAGCAGCCCGAGACAGTTACCCGGGGAGCTGTTTTTT.

The chain recombines TRBV5-1 with TRBJ1-1; 8 nucleotides match TRBD1. CDR3 length: 13 amino acids. Germline V gives CDR1 SGHRS, CDR2 YFSETQ. The J segment lost 8 bases and the V segment lost 4 bases, leaving 7 bases of the junction unmatched. DNA of the CDR3: TGCGCCAGCAGCCTCGACAGGGGTCCAGAAGCTTTCTTT. It is translated as CASSLDRGPEAFF.

The chain joins TRBV6-1 to TRBJ2-7, with D unclear. V dropped 7 bases and J dropped 6 bases, with 13 bases sitting between them. CDR1 and CDR2 from the germline V gene are MNHNS and SASEGT. The CDR3 is made up of 12 amino acids. CDR3 protein: CASTPPRGEQYF. For the CDR3, the DNA is TGTGCCAGCACTCCCCCGCGAGGCGAGCAGTACTTC.

Relative to its sample, this clone is medium-sized. The rearrangement joins TRBV19 to TRBJ2-7; D not resolved. The CDR3 contains 13 residues. With 4 bases removed from V and 0 bases from J, the gap between germline ends came to 7 bases. Germline lookup yields CDR1 LNHDA and CDR2 SQIVND (reference sequence). The CDR3 DNA sequence: TGTGCCAGTAGTACCGCAGGCTCCTACGAGCAGTACTTC. Protein: CASSTAGSYEQYF.

This clone was seen just once. The V call is TRBV7-8, the J call TRBJ2-7; 9 bases agree with TRBD2. There are 15 residues in the CDR3. Germline lookup yields CDR1 SGHVS and CDR2 FQNEAQ. After removal of 1 base from V and 6 bases from J, the junction contained 7 bases not matched to a gene. The CDR3: CASSLEGLAMVEQYF. CDR3 DNA sequence: TGTGCCAGCAGCTTAGAGGGACTAGCCATGGTCGAGCAGTACTTC.

The chain employs TRBV7-3 and TRBJ2-5; 14 bases agree with TRBD2. After removal of 5 bases from V and 4 bases from J, the junction contained 3 bases not matched to a gene. The CDR3 is 15 amino acids. Per the germline V gene, CDR1 is SGHTA and CDR2 is FQGTGA. CDR3 DNA sequence: TGTGCCAGCAGCCTGACTAGCGGGGGGGTAGAGACCCAGTACTTC. Translating it yields CASSLTSGGVETQYF.

V is TRBV27 and J is TRBJ1-1, with unresolved D. The CDR3 has 15 amino acids. V was cut by 4 bases and J by 4 bases, with 16 bases left in between. Per the germline V gene, CDR1 is MNHEY and CDR2 is SMNVEV (reference sequence). The CDR3 is CASSYYSSRGTEAFF. The CDR3 DNA reads TGTGCCAGCAGTTATTATTCGAGTCGGGGCACTGAAGCTTTCTTT.

The genes are TRBV19 and TRBJ1-2; D possibly corresponds to TRBD1 (6 bases). CDR1 and CDR2 (germline): LNHDA, SQIVND (reference sequence). This CDR3 has 13 residues. Trimming stripped 6 bases from V and 2 bases from J, with 10 bases between. CDR3 DNA sequence: TGTGCCAGTAGACAAGGGGGAAACTATGGCTACACCTTC. Translating gives CASRQGGNYGYTF.

The chain employs TRBV18 and TRBJ1-1, with TRBD1 matching over 7 bases. From germline, CDR1 is KGHSH and CDR2 LQKENI. Trimming took 3 bases from V and 4 from J; bases not matched to a gene: 8. This CDR3 region has 15 residues. The CDR3 spells CASSPTLDRFTEAFF. As DNA, the CDR3 is TGTGCCAGCTCACCGACATTGGACAGGTTCACTGAAGCTTTCTTT.